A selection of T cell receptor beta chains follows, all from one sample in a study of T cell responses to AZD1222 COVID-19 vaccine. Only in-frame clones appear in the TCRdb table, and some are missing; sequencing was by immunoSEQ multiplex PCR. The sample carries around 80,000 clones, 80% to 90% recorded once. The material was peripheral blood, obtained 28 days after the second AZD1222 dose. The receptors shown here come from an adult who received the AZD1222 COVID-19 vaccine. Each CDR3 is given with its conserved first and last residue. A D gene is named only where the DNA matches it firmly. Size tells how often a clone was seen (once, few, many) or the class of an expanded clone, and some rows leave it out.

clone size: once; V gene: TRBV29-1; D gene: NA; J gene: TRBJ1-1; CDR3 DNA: TGCAGCTACGTACACACTGAAGCTTTCTTT; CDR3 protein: CSYVHTEAFF
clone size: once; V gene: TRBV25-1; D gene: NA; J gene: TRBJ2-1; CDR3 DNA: TGTGCCAGCAGCCCCGCGGCAGGTGAGCAGTTCTTC; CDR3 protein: CASSPAAGEQFF
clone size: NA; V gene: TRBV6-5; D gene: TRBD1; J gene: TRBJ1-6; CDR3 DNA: TGTGCCAGCACGGGACAGGCCTATAATTCACCCCTCCACTTT; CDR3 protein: CASTGQAYNSPLHF
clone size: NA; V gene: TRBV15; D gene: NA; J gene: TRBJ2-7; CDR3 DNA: TGTGCCACCAGCAGACCCTCAGGGGACTCCTACGAGCAGTACTTC; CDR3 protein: CATSRPSGDSYEQYF
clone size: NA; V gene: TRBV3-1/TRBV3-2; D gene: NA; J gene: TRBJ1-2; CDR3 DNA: TGTGCCAGCAGCCAAAGCTCGCAGGGCTATGGCTACACCTTC; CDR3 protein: CASSQSSQGYGYTF
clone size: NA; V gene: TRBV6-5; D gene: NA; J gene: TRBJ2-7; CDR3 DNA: TGTGCCAGCAGTTACTCGTTTCCTTACGGGGCCGAGCAGTACTTC; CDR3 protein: CASSYSFPYGAEQYF
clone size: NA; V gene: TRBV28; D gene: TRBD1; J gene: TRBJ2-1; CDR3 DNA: TGTGCCAGCTCCACCGGGACAGGGACCGTCAATGAGCAGTTCTTC; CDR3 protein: CASSTGTGTVNEQFF
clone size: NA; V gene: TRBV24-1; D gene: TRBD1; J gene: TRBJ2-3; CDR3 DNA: TGTGCCACCAGTGACCCCGACAGGGGGGTTACGCAGTATTTT; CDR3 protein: CATSDPDRGVTQYF
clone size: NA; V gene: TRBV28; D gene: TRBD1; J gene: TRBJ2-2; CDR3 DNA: TGTGCCAGCAGTGGAGGACAGGGCCACGCCACCGGGGAGCTGTTTTTT; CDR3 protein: CASSGGQGHATGELFF
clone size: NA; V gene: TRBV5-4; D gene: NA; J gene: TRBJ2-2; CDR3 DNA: TGTGCCAGCAGATTAGACGCCACCGGGGAGCTGTTTTTT; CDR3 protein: CASRLDATGELFF
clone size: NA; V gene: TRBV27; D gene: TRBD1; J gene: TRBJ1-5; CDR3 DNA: TGTGCCAGCAGTCCGCGGACAGGGGAATTTCAGCCCCAGCATTTT; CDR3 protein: CASSPRTGEFQPQHF
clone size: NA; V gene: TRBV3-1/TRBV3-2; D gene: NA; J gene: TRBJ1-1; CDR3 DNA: TGTGCCAGCAGCCAAGCACGGGGCGGCACTGAAGCTTTCTTT; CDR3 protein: CASSQARGGTEAFF
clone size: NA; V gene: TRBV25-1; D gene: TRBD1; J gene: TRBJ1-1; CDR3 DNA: TGTGCCAGCAGTTTTAGGGACAGGAGCACTGAAGCTTTCTTT; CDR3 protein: CASSFRDRSTEAFF
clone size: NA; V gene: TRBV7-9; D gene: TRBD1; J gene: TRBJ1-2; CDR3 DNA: TGTGCCAGCAGCTTAGAGGGGGCTGGAGGCTACACCTTC; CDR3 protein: CASSLEGAGGYTF
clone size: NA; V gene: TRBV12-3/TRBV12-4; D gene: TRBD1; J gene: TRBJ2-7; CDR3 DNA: TGTGCCAGCAGCGACAGGGGCTACGAGCAGTACTTC; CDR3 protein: CASSDRGYEQYF
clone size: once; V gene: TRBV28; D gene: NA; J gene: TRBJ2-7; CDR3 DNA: TGTGCCAGCAGTTTTTCAAGGTGGGGAAGCTCCTACGAGCAGTACTTC; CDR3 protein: CASSFSRWGSSYEQYF
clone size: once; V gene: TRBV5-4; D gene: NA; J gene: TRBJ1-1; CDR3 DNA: TGTGCCAGCAGCCCTCCTATGAACACTGAAGCTTTCTTT; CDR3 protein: CASSPPMNTEAFF
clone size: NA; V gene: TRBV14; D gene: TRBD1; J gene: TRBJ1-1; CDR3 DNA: TGTGCCAGCAGCCAAAACAGGGGATTGAGGACTGAAGCTTTCTTT; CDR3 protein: CASSQNRGLRTEAFF
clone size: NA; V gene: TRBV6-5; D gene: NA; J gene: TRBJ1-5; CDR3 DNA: TGTGCCAGCAGTAGAGGGGTGAGCAATCAGCCCCAGCATTTT; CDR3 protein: CASSRGVSNQPQHF
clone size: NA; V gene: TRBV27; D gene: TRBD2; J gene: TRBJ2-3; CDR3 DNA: TGTGCCAGCAGTTTGACTAGCGGATTCACAGATACGCAGTATTTT; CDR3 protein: CASSLTSGFTDTQYF
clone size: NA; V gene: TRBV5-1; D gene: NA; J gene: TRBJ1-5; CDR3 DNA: TGCGCCAGCAGCTTTGGGACGGATAATCAGCCCCAGCATTTT; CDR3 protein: CASSFGTDNQPQHF
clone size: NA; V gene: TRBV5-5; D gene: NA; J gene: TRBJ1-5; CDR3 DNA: TGTGCCAGCAGCTTGGGGGCAGGCGATCCCCAGCATTTT; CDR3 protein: CASSLGAGDPQHF
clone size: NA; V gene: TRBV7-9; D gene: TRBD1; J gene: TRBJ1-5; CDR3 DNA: TGTGCCAGCAGCGGGATAGGACAGGGGAGTCAGCCCCAGCATTTT; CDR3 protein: CASSGIGQGSQPQHF
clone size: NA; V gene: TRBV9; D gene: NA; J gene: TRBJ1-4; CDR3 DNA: TGTGCCAGCAGCGTATCCCGACAAGGTGGGGAATCGCGTGAAAAACTGTTTTTT; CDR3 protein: CASSVSRQGGESREKLFF
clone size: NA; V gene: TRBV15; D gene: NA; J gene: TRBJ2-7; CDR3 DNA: TGTGCCACCAGCAGAGATTCGAGGGGATCCTACGAGCAGTACTTC; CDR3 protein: CATSRDSRGSYEQYF
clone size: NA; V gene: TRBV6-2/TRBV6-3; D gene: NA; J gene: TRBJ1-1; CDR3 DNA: TGTGCCAGCAGTTACTCGACTTCGGGGTTGAACACTGAAGCTTTCTTT; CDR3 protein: CASSYSTSGLNTEAFF
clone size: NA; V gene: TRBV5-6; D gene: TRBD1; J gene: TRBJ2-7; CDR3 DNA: TGTGCCAGCAGCACCGTAGGGGGCGGGTATTACGAGCAGTACTTC; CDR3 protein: CASSTVGGGYYEQYF
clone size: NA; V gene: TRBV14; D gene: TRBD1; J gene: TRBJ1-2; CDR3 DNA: TGTGCCAGCAGCCAAGTCGGGATGACAGGGCTCCGTGGCTACACCTTC; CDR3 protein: CASSQVGMTGLRGYTF
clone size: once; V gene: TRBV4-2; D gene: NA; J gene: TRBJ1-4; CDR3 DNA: TGTGCCAGCAGCCAAACGGCAGCTAATGAAAAACTGTTTTTT; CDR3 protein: CASSQTAANEKLFF
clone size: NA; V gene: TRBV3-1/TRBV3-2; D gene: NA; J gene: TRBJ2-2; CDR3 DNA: TGTGCCAGCAGCCGACAGAACACCGGGGAGCTGTTTTTT; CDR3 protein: CASSRQNTGELFF
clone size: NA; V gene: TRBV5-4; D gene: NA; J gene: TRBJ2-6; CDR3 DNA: TGTGCCAGCAGCTCCCAGGGCTCTGGGGCCAACGTCCTGACTTTC; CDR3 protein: CASSSQGSGANVLTF
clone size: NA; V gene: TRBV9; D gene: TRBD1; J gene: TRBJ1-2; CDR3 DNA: TGTGCCAGCAGCGGGTCACGGACAGGGTCTAACTATGGCTACACCTTC; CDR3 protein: CASSGSRTGSNYGYTF
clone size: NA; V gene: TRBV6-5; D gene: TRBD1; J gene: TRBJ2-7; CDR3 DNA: TGTGCCAGCCATAACAGGGGGGTAATTATCTACGAGCAGTACTTC; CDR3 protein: CASHNRGVIIYEQYF
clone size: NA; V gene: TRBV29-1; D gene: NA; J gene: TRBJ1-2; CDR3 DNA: TGCAGCGTTGTCGGTGAGGGCTACACCTTC; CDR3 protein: CSVVGEGYTF
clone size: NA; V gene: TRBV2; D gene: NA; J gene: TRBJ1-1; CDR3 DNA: TGTGCCAGCAGGTTGGGGGCGTTGAGCACTGAAGCTTTCTTT; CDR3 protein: CASRLGALSTEAFF
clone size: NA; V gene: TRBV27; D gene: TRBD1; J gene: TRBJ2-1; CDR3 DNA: TGTGCCAGCAGTACGTACAGGGGCCCCACCGACAATGAGCAGTTCTTC; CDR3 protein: CASSTYRGPTDNEQFF
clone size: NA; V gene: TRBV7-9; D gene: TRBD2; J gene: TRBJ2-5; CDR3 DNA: TGTGCCAGCAGCCACTACGGGGGGCTAGCGGGGGGATACCAAGAGACCCAGTACTTC; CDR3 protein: CASSHYGGLAGGYQETQYF
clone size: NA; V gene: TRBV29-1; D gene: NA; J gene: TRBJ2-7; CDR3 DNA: TGCAGCGCTTTGTTGGGAGAGCAGTACTTC; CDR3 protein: CSALLGEQYF
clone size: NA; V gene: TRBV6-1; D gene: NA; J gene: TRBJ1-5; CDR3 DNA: TGTGCCAGCAGTGAAAGGGGGGTGCGGCAGCCCCAGCATTTT; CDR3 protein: CASSERGVRQPQHF
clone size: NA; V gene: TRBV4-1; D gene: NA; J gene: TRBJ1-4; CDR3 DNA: TGCGCCAGCAGCCAAACCGGGGCGAGACAGCATTGGGAAAAACTGTTTTTT; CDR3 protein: CASSQTGARQHWEKLFF
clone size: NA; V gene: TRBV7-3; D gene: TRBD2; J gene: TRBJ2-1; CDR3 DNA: TGTGCCAGCAGCTTAAGCGGGGGGCAGAGCTCCTACAATGAGCAGTTCTTC; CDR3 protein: CASSLSGGQSSYNEQFF
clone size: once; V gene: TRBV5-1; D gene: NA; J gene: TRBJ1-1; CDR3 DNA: TGCGCCAGCAGCTTGGAACCGAACACTGAAGCTTTCTTT; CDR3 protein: CASSLEPNTEAFF
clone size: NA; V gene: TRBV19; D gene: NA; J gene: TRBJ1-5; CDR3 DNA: TGTGCCAGTGGTTTAACAGGGTTGGGTAGCAATCAGCCCCAGCATTTT; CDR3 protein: CASGLTGLGSNQPQHF
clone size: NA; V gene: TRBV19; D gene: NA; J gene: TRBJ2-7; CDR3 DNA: TGTGCCAGTAGTACCTACAGGGTCCAGGCCTTCGCCTACGAGCAGTACTTC; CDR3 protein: CASSTYRVQAFAYEQYF
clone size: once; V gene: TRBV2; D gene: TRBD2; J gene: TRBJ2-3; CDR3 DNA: TGTGCCAGCAGTAGGGGAGGACTAGCGGGCACAGATACGCAGTATTTT; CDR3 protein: CASSRGGLAGTDTQYF
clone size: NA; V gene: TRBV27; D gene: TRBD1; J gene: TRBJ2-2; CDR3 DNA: TGTGCCAGCAGTATCCTGACAGGGGGCACCGGGGAGCTGTTTTTT; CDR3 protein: CASSILTGGTGELFF
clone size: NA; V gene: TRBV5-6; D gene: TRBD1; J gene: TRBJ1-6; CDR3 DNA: TGTGCCAGCAGCCATCCAACCGGACAGGGTTATCATTCACCCCTCCACTTT; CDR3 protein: CASSHPTGQGYHSPLHF
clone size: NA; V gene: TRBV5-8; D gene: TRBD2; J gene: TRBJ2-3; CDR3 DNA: TGTGCCAGCAGCTTGCAGGGCGGGGGGGCGGCTACGCAGTATTTT; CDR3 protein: CASSLQGGGAATQYF
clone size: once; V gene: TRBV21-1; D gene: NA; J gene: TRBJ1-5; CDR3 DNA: TGTGCCAGCAGCAAAGTGTTGGGAAGGGGCAGGGCAACTAATCAGCCCCAGCATTTT; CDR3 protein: CASSKVLGRGRATNQPQHF
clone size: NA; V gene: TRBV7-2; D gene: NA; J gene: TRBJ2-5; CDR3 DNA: TGTGCCAGCAGCTTGGGTGTTGGACCCCTTTTTCAAGAGACCCAGTACTTC; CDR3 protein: CASSLGVGPLFQETQYF
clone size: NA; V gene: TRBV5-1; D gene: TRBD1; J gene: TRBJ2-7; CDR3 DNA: TGCGCCAGCAGCTTACAGGGGGCGTCGTACTACGAGCAGTACTTC; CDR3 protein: CASSLQGASYYEQYF
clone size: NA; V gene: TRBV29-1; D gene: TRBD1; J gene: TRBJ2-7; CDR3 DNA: TGCAGCGGAACGGACAGGGGGTCCTACGAGCAGTACTTC; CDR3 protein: CSGTDRGSYEQYF
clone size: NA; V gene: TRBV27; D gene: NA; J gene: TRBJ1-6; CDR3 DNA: TGTGCCAGCAGTTCGGGACGGCCGAATTCACCCCTCCACTTT; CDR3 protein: CASSSGRPNSPLHF
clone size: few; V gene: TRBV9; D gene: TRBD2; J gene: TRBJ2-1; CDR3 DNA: TGTGCCAGCAGCGGAAGACGGGGGGGATTCTCCTACAATGAGCAGTTCTTC; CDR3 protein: CASSGRRGGFSYNEQFF